This T cell receptor beta chain is from a study of cytotoxic CD8 clonotypes in ibrutinib-treated CLL. Overall study results and limits: On treatment, the uncommon public clonotypes contracted or remained stable. Clonality measured at baseline exceeded age-matched healthy donors, tracking circulating CD8+ T-cell counts. Higher clonality was seen at ibrutinib response and a return toward baseline at progression.

V was trimmed by 5 bases and J by 6 bases, leaving 14 bases between them. The V gene's germline CDR1 is LNHDA and CDR2 SQIVND (reference sequence). The CDR3 length is 13 residues. The method was immunoSEQ multiplex PCR; TCRdb's version includes in-frame clones alone and lacks a portion of them. The repertoire has 150,000 or so clones, 80% to 90% of them found once; the top ten carry around 2.1%. Comments on this clone: What it recognizes is unknown.

The source of this sequence is a human donor with chronic lymphocytic leukemia. The material was PBMCs, obtained after 24 months of ibrutinib treatment. The gene calls are TRBV19 and TRBJ2-7, with D perhaps assigned TRBD1 or TRBD2 (5 bases each). CDR3 protein: CASSASGTAEQYF. In nucleotides, the CDR3 is TGTGCCAGTAGTGCTTCCGGGACGGCCGAGCAGTACTTC.